The source of this T cell receptor (beta chain) is a study of shared T cell receptors in the human thymus. Sequencing was performed with immunoSEQ multiplex PCR; in TCRdb, only in-frame clones are kept and a portion is missing. This table has 600,000 or so clones, more than 70% appearing once. The CDR3 is 14 residues long. Trimming removed 7 bases from V and 0 bases from J, with 13 bases in between. The germline gives CDR1 SQVTM, CDR2 ANQGSEA. The same data also contributed to another study, on human thymus T cells. From that report: Corrective heart surgery yielded the resections from which the thymus tissue came.

Sequencing used thymocytes. The TCR was taken from a boy less than two years old with a congenital heart defect. V is TRBV29-1 and J is TRBJ2-1; D is unclear. The CDR3 DNA reads TGCAGCGGTATAGTCGTAAGCTCCTACAATGAGCAGTTCTTC. It yields the protein CSGIVVSSYNEQFF.